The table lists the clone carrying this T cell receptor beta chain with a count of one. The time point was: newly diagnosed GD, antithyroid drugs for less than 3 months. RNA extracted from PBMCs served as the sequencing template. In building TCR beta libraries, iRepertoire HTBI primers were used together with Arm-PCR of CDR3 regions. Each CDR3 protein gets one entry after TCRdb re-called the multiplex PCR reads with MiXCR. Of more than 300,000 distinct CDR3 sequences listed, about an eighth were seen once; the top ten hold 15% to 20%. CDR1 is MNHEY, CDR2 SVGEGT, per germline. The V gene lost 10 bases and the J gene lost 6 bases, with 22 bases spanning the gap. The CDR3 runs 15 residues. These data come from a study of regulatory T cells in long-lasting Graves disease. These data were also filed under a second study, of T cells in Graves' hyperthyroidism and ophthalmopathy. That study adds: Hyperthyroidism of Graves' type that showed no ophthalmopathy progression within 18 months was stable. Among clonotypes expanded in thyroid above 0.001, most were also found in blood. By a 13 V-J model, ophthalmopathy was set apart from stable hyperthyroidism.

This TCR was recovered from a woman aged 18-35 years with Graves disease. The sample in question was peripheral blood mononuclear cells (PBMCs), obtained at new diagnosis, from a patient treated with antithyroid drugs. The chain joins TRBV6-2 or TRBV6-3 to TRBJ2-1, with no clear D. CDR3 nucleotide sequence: TGTGCCACCACACTCTCCCGACGGTTCGTCAATGAGCAGTTCTTC. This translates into CATTLSRRFVNEQFF.